This is a list of T cell receptor beta chains from one sample in a study of blood T cell repertoires in COVID-19. The data were produced by immunoSEQ multiplex PCR, yet TCRdb's version contains in-frame clones alone and is incomplete. Here the sample spans approximately 220,000 clones, about 85% being singletons. Input material: PBMCs or T cells enriched from blood (not recorded which). These receptors were collected from a man aged 35-49 years who had recovered from COVID-19. Both conserved end residues are part of each CDR3. A D gene is named only where the DNA matches it firmly. The size entry is marked missing in some rows and otherwise reads once, few, many or a size class.

>TRBJ2-7|.|TRBD2|TRBV10-2
TGCGCCAGCAGCCGGGGGGTCTCCTACGAGCAGTACTTC
CASSRGVSYEQYF
>TRBJ1-1|.|.|TRBV5-1
TGCGCCAGCAGCCGTGGACAGCTTAACACTGAAGCTTTCTTT
CASSRGQLNTEAFF
>TRBJ1-5|.|.|TRBV19
TGTGCCAGTAGTTGGAGGGGTGGCGGCAATCAGCCCCAGCATTTT
CASSWRGGGNQPQHF
>TRBJ1-2|.|.|TRBV10-1
TGCGCCAGCAGCTCAGACAGGAGCTATGGCTACACCTTC
CASSSDRSYGYTF
>TRBJ2-3|.|TRBD2|TRBV11-3
TGTGCCAGCAGCCCAGGATGGGGTAGCGGGGAGCTGGGGTATACGCAGTATTTT
CASSPGWGSGELGYTQYF
>TRBJ1-1|.|TRBD1|TRBV19
TGTGCCAGTAGTCGGACAGGGCGGGCCACTGAAGCTTTCTTT
CASSRTGRATEAFF
>TRBJ1-1|once|.|TRBV6-1
TGTGCCAGCAGTGACAGGGACACTGAAGCTTTCTTT
CASSDRDTEAFF
>TRBJ2-7|once|TRBD2|TRBV9
TGTGCCAGCAGCGCCGGACTAGGGGATCGTAGCTACGAGCAGTACTTC
CASSAGLGDRSYEQYF
>TRBJ1-6|.|.|TRBV6-5
TGTGCCAGCACCGAATTGGGGGCGAGAGGTTCACCCCTCCACTTT
CASTELGARGSPLHF
>TRBJ2-3|.|.|TRBV19
TGTGCCAGTAGTACGGGGTTAAAAACAGATACGCAGTATTTT
CASSTGLKTDTQYF
>TRBJ2-4|.|TRBD2|TRBV7-9
TGTGCCAGCAGCTTAGGGACTAGCGGGCAGGTCAAAAACATTCAGTACTTC
CASSLGTSGQVKNIQYF
>TRBJ2-2|.|.|TRBV6-6
TGTGCCAGCACAGGAAGGGGGACAACAGACACCGGGGAGCTGTTTTTT
CASTGRGTTDTGELFF
>TRBJ1-4|.|TRBD1|TRBV30
TGTGCCTGGAACCTCTGGGACAGGGGTGAAAAACTGTTTTTT
CAWNLWDRGEKLFF
>TRBJ2-7|.|TRBD1|TRBV12-5
TGTGCTAGTGCCCCTAGACAGGGACAGGGCGAGCAGTACTTC
CASAPRQGQGEQYF
>TRBJ2-2|.|.|TRBV12-3/TRBV12-4
TGTGCCAGCAGCCAGGGTAACACCGGGGAGCTGTTTTTT
CASSQGNTGELFF
>TRBJ2-2|.|.|TRBV2
TGTGCCAGCAAACCTAGGGGCAGCCCACGCGTCGGGGAGCTGTTTTTT
CASKPRGSPRVGELFF
>TRBJ2-7|.|.|TRBV6-5
TGTGCCAGCATTGGCCCAAGCTCCTACGAGCAGTACTTC
CASIGPSSYEQYF
>TRBJ1-5|.|TRBD1|TRBV2
TGTGCCAGCAGTTTACAGGGGTATAGCAATCAGCCCCAGCATTTT
CASSLQGYSNQPQHF
>TRBJ1-2|.|.|TRBV29-1
TGCAGCGTGCAGACAGCTTCTGATGGCTACACCTTC
CSVQTASDGYTF
>TRBJ1-6|.|.|TRBV30
TGTGCCTGGACCCCATTGTGGGGGGATAATTCACCCCTCCACTTT
CAWTPLWGDNSPLHF
>TRBJ1-3|.|.|TRBV6-1
TGTGCCAGCAGTGAGGCAGGGGTAATGAACACCATATATTTT
CASSEAGVMNTIYF
>TRBJ2-7|.|.|TRBV4-2
TGTGCCAGCAGCCAAATCAGATCCTACGAGCAGTACTTC
CASSQIRSYEQYF
>TRBJ2-7|.|TRBD2|TRBV11-2
TGTGCCAGCAGCGTTACTAGCGGAGTCTCCTACGAGCAGTACTTC
CASSVTSGVSYEQYF
>TRBJ1-5|.|TRBD1|TRBV6-6
TGTGCCAGCAGTTTAGGACAGGGTGGCAATCAGCCCCAGCATTTT
CASSLGQGGNQPQHF
>TRBJ2-6|.|.|TRBV19
TGTGCCAGTAGTATAGCCGGGACATCATCTGGGGCCAACGTCCTGACTTTC
CASSIAGTSSGANVLTF
>TRBJ2-5|.|TRBD2|TRBV9
TGTGCCAGCAGCTCCCGGCGGGGGGAGACCCAGTACTTC
CASSSRRGETQYF
>TRBJ1-1|.|.|TRBV7-9
TGTGCCAGCAGCTTAGGTTTGGGTCCGGGGGGCACTGAAGCTTTCTTT
CASSLGLGPGGTEAFF
>TRBJ2-7|.|.|TRBV5-1
TGCGCCAGCAGCTCGGGGACACAGAGCTCCTACGAGCAGTACTTC
CASSSGTQSSYEQYF
>TRBJ1-3|.|.|TRBV11-2
TGTGCCAGCAGCTTAGATTGGGGGGACACCATATATTTT
CASSLDWGDTIYF
>TRBJ2-5|.|.|TRBV10-2
TGCGCCAGCAGTGAGTCCAGAGAGACCCAGTACTTC
CASSESRETQYF
>TRBJ2-5|.|.|TRBV11-3
TGTGCCAGCAGCCTGGGGGCATCCCCCGGGACCCAGTACTTC
CASSLGASPGTQYF
>TRBJ1-1|once|.|TRBV7-3
TGTGCCAGCAGCTCGGGGGGTTTAACTGAAGCTTTCTTT
CASSSGGLTEAFF
>TRBJ2-7|.|.|TRBV30
TGTGCCTGGAGTGTTGGAAGGGGATCCGAGCAGTACTTC
CAWSVGRGSEQYF
>TRBJ2-1|.|TRBD2|TRBV30
TGTGCCTGGAGTACCGGGACTAGCGGGATGATAGACTACAATGAGCAGTTCTTC
CAWSTGTSGMIDYNEQFF
>TRBJ1-3|.|.|TRBV9
TGTGCCAGCAGCTTTAACAGTGGAAACACCATATATTTT
CASSFNSGNTIYF
>TRBJ2-2|.|.|TRBV9
TGTGCCAGCAGCGTAGATGGCAGGAACACCGGGGAGCTGTTTTTT
CASSVDGRNTGELFF
>TRBJ2-7|.|.|TRBV27
TGTGCCAGCAGTCTCCGGGACACCTTCTACGAGCAGTACTTC
CASSLRDTFYEQYF
>TRBJ2-5|.|TRBD1|TRBV3-1/TRBV3-2
TGTGCCAGCAGCCAGTTCGGTTCCTCTCAAACAGGGGGCTTACAAGAGACCCAGTACTTC
CASSQFGSSQTGGLQETQYF
>TRBJ1-2|few|TRBD1|TRBV7-9
TGTGCCAGCAGCCAGGGACAGACTGGCTACACCTTC
CASSQGQTGYTF
>TRBJ2-3|.|.|TRBV18
TGTGCCAGCTCACCGTCCACAGCAGATACGCAGTATTTT
CASSPSTADTQYF
>TRBJ2-1|.|TRBD2|TRBV30
TGTGCCTGGAGTGTGGGGGAGTGGGGAGGGAATGAGCAGTTCTTC
CAWSVGEWGGNEQFF
>TRBJ1-4|.|.|TRBV28
TGTGCCAGCAGCCGAGGGCCTTTATCGGGGGAAAAACTGTTTTTT
CASSRGPLSGEKLFF
>TRBJ1-2|once|.|TRBV28
TGTGCCAGCAGTTTGGCGGGTGGCTACACCTTC
CASSLAGGYTF
>TRBJ2-7|.|.|TRBV2
TGTGCCAGCAGTGAAGGTGCGGGATGGGGGGAGCAGTACTTC
CASSEGAGWGEQYF
>TRBJ1-2|.|.|TRBV28
TGTGCCAGCAGTTTACCGGCCGGGTCTGGCTACACCTTC
CASSLPAGSGYTF
>TRBJ2-2|.|TRBD2|TRBV2
TGTGCCAGCAGGGAGGGAGCGGGGTCCCCCGGGGAGCTGTTTTTT
CASREGAGSPGELFF
>TRBJ2-7|.|TRBD2|TRBV27
TGTGCCAGCAGTTTAGGGGTGAGCGGGATCTACGAGCAGTACTTC
CASSLGVSGIYEQYF
>TRBJ1-2|.|TRBD1|TRBV18
TGTGCCAGCTCACTAAGGGACAGGCCAAACTATGGCTACACCTTC
CASSLRDRPNYGYTF
>TRBJ2-6|few|TRBD1|TRBV5-5
TGTGCCAGCAGTGTGATTCCGGGACAGCTAGCTTCTGGGGCCAACGTCCTGACTTTC
CASSVIPGQLASGANVLTF
>TRBJ2-7|.|TRBD2|TRBV4-2
TGTGCCAGCAGCCATCCCGGGACTAGCGTCGAGCAGTACTTC
CASSHPGTSVEQYF
>TRBJ2-2|.|TRBD2|TRBV7-2
TGTGCCAGCAGCTTAGTTAGCGGGGTGGCGAACACCGGGGAGCTGTTTTTT
CASSLVSGVANTGELFF
>TRBJ2-1|.|.|TRBV5-1
TGCGCCAGCAGTGAAGAGCGGAACAATGAGCAGTTCTTC
CASSEERNNEQFF
>TRBJ1-1|.|TRBD1|TRBV7-2
TGTGCCAGCAGCTCAATGACAGGGGTGGGCACTGAAGCTTTCTTT
CASSSMTGVGTEAFF
>TRBJ1-3|.|.|TRBV28
TGTGCCAGCAGGGAGTCGTTTGGAAACACCATATATTTT
CASRESFGNTIYF
>TRBJ1-3|once|.|TRBV28
TGTGCCAGCAGTTACCAGGGTACGGGAAACACCATATATTTT
CASSYQGTGNTIYF
>TRBJ2-3|.|TRBD2|TRBV5-1
TGCGCCAGCAGCTCGGGACTAGCGGGAAGCACAGATACGCAGTATTTT
CASSSGLAGSTDTQYF
>TRBJ1-6|few|TRBD1|TRBV19
TGTGCCAGTAGTATAAGTTGGACAGGGGAGAATTCACCCCTCCACTTT
CASSISWTGENSPLHF
>TRBJ1-5|.|.|TRBV10-1
TGCGCCAGCAGTGAGGTGGGGGGGCCCCAGCATTTT
CASSEVGGPQHF
>TRBJ2-7|.|TRBD1|TRBV19
TGTGCCAGTAGTGCCCAACAGGGGGACTACGAGCAGTACTTC
CASSAQQGDYEQYF
>TRBJ2-7|.|TRBD2|TRBV3-1/TRBV3-2
TGTGCCAGCAGCCAGGGACTAGCGAACTACGAGCAGTACTTC
CASSQGLANYEQYF